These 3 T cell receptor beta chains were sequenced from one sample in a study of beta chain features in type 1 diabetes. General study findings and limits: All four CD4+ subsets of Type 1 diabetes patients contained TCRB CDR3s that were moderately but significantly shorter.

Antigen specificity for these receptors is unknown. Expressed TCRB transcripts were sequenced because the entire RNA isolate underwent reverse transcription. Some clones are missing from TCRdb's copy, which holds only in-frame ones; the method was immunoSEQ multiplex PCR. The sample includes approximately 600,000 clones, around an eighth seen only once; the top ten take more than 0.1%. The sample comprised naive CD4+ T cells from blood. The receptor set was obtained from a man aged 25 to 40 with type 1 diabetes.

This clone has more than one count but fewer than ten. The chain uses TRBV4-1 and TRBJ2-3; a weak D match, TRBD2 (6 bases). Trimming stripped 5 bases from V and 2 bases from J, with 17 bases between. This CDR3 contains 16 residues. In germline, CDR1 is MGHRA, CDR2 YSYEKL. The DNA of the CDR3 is TGCGCCAGCAGCTCACCAGCTGGCGGGGCCACAGATACGCAGTATTTT. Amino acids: CASSSPAGGATDTQYF.

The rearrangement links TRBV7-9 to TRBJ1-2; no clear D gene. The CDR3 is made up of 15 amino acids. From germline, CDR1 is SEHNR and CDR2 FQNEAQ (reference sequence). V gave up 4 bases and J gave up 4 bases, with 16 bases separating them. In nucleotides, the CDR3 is TGTGCCAGCAGCTACCTTTCAAGTCCCCCCTATGGCTACACCTTC. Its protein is CASSYLSSPPYGYTF.

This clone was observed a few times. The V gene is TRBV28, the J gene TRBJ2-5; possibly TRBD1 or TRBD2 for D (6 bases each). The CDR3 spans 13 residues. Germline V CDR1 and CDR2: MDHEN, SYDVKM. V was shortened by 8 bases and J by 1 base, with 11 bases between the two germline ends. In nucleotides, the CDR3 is TGTGCCAGCCTCGGGGGCCTCCAAGAGACCCAGTACTTC. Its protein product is CASLGGLQETQYF.